This T cell receptor beta chain originates from a study of blood T cell repertoires in COVID-19. Study-level background: The cDNA or gDNA used as material had been derived from T cells, B-cell-depleted T cells, or PBMCs.

CDR1 and CDR2 from the germline V gene are MNHEY and SVGAGI. V was pared by 10 bases and J by 4 bases, with 9 bases of the junction left unmatched. There are 13 residues in the CDR3. Authors' methods: Using reference gene primer amplification, nucleated cell counts were estimated. The protocol was immunoSEQ multiplex PCR, while the TCRdb copy is restricted to in-frame clones and leaves out a portion. That table supplies the V and J calls and clone size; D and trimming were determined from the DNA. The table lists 65,000 to 90,000 clones, about 80% of them singletons, with 5.5% to 7.5% in the top ten.

The rearrangement uses TRBV6-5 and TRBJ1-2; 7 nucleotides match TRBD1. Material for sequencing was peripheral blood. The TCR comes from an older woman with acute or convalescent COVID-19. CDR3: CATRTGSGYGYTF. The DNA of the CDR3 is TGTGCCACCCGGACAGGATCGGGCTATGGCTACACCTTC.